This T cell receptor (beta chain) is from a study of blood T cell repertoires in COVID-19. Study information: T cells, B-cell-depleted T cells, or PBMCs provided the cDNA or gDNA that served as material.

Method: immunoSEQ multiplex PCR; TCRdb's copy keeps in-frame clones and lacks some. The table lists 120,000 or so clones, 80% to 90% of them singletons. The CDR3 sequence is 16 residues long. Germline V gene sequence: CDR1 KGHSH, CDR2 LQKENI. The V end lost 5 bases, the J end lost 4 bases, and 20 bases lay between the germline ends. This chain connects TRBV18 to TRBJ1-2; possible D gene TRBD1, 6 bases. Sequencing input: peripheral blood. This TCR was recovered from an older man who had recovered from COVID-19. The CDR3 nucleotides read TGTGCCAGCTCAACCCAGCAAACGGGACACGGCTATGGCTACACCTTC. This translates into CASSTQQTGHGYGYTF.